These 9 T cell receptor beta chains originate from one sample sequenced in a study of memory CD4+ T cells and cytomegalovirus serostatus. The sort gate was single viable CD3+CD4+CD8-CD45RO+ cells for memory CD4+ T cells. TCRdb keeps only in-frame clones here, not all; method: immunoSEQ multiplex PCR. The data contain around 53,000 clones, approximately 80% of them seen just once; the ten biggest clones take up around 1.5%. Sequencing was performed on memory CD4+ T cells from blood. These receptors originate from an adult in good health and CMV-seropositive.

This clone was counted a few times. The rearrangement links TRBV29-1 to TRBJ2-3; 8 bases align to TRBD2. The V gene end was trimmed by 6 bases and the J gene end by 8 bases; junction bases not matched to a gene: 7. This CDR3 has 12 residues. Germline V gene sequence: CDR1 SQVTM, CDR2 ANQGSEA. The chain's CDR3 is CSVGAGEGTQYF. In DNA, the CDR3 is TGCAGCGTAGGAGCGGGGGAAGGTACGCAGTATTTT.

This sequence joins TRBV6-1 and TRBJ2-5, with 8 bases that match TRBD2. The CDR3 is 15 amino acids. J was trimmed by 2 bases and V by 8 bases; bases with no gene match: 10. CDR1 and CDR2 (germline): MNHNS, SASEGT. The CDR3 DNA reads TGTGCCAGCCTCAATTACGGGGGGGGGCAAGAGACCCAGTACTTC. The encoded protein is CASLNYGGGQETQYF.

The CDR3 loop is CAWKVGVPGNIQYF. CDR3 nucleotides: TGTGCCTGGAAAGTGGGGGTCCCGGGAAACATTCAGTACTTC. V gene TRBV30 combines with J gene TRBJ2-4; D may be TRBD1 or TRBD2 (5 bases each). Germline assignment: CDR1 GTSNPN and CDR2 SVGIG (reference sequence). The V and J ends lost 4 bases and 6 bases respectively, with 16 bases between them. CDR3 length: 14 amino acids.

The V call is TRBV6-1, the J call TRBJ1-2, with D unclear. The CDR3 contains 14 residues. Trimming shortened V by 2 bases and J by 7 bases, and 14 bases separated the two germline ends. CDR1 and CDR2 from the germline V gene are MNHNS and SASEGT. As DNA, the CDR3 is TGTGCCAGCAGTGAAAGAACCCCTCCTAGTGGCTACACCTTC. It encodes CASSERTPPSGYTF.

The rearrangement links TRBV27 to TRBJ1-2; the match to TRBD1 covers 10 bases. Germline CDR1 MNHEY, CDR2 SMNVEV (reference sequence). There are 19 residues in the CDR3. The V gene end was trimmed by 5 bases and the J gene end by 5 bases; junction bases not matched to a gene: 20. The CDR3 DNA follows: TGTGCCAGCAGTATATGGGGTATACCGAAGACAGGGGGCGGTTATGGCTACACCTTC. Its protein is CASSIWGIPKTGGGYGYTF.

V usage is TRBV28 and J usage is TRBJ2-7, with D tentatively TRBD2 (6 bases). V gave up 3 bases and J gave up 3 bases, with 15 bases separating them. This CDR3 is 15 amino acids long. Germline V gene lookup returns CDR1 MDHEN and CDR2 SYDVKM. CDR3 coding DNA: TGTGCCAGCAGTTTGTCCCTTCGGGGGTACTACGAGCAGTACTTC. Its protein product is CASSLSLRGYYEQYF.

The chain links TRBV29-1 to TRBJ1-1; D is possibly TRBD1 (6 bases). Germline values: CDR1 SQVTM, CDR2 ANQGSEA. The CDR3 is 13 amino acids. V shed 7 bases and J shed 4 bases, with 16 bases lying between them. The CDR3 region is CSARRQESTEAFF. In DNA, the CDR3 is TGCAGCGCCCGGAGACAGGAGTCCACTGAAGCTTTCTTT.

The V call is TRBV10-3, the J call TRBJ2-4; TRBD1 matches 10 bases. The V gene's germline CDR1 is ENHRY and CDR2 SYGVKD. Germline trimming cut 6 bases from V and 3 bases from J; bases unmatched to any gene: 8. The length of the CDR3 is 16 residues. DNA for the CDR3: TGTGCCATCAGAAGAGACAGGGGGCTTGGCAAAAACATTCAGTACTTC. Its protein product is CAIRRDRGLGKNIQYF.

The V gene is TRBV14, the J gene TRBJ1-2; D is unclear. This CDR3 has 14 amino acids. CDR1 is SGHDN, CDR2 FVKESK, per germline. With 1 base removed from V and 8 bases from J, the gap between germline ends came to 14 bases. CDR3 amino acids: CASSQGSKGHGYTF. CDR3 in DNA: TGTGCCAGCAGCCAAGGGTCAAAGGGCCACGGCTACACCTTC.